This record concerns one TCR beta chain sequence. Antigen specificity is unknown. Germline V gene data show CDR1 as SGHNT and CDR2 as YENEEA. Trimming removed 5 bases from V and 4 bases from J, with 18 bases in between. CDR3 length: 15 amino acids. Primers: 60 Vbeta forward and 13 Jbeta reverse. Method: immunoSEQ multiplex PCR; TCRdb's copy keeps in-frame clones and lacks some. Of some 96,000 clones listed, 65% to 85% are singletons. These data originate in a study of cytomegalovirus exposure and HLA in healthy donors. Donors in the study were healthy people who gave bone marrow. Whole-study findings and limits: Most subjects had HLA-A and HLA-B alleles reportedly predicted accurately by TCR beta sequences.

V gene TRBV11-3 combines with J gene TRBJ2-7, with D maybe TRBD2 (5 bases). The sequenced material came from PBMCs. This TCR came from an older woman in good health and CMV-seropositive. CDR3 DNA sequence: TGTGCCAGCAGCCTCGGGCCAGGCGGGCGGTACGAGCAGTACTTC. Translating it yields CASSLGPGGRYEQYF.